The subject of this entry is one T cell receptor (beta chain). This clonotype was seen a handful of times. Its specific antigen is unknown. The input lacks base qualities; no much larger clone sits a single base away. The library was prepared using RT-PCR. This sample was sequenced with an Illumina HiSeq 2500. Using fastp at Q25 and MiXCR, TCRdb reprocessed the public reads and kept productive beta chains. Each CDR3 protein appears once, grouped with its most common genes and DNA. The sample table records approximately 520,000 distinct CDR3 sequences; 16% of these occur just once. Less than 4% of the sample lies in the top ten. The sample is drawn from a study of response to subunit inactivated influenza vaccine listed by TCRdb under 2018. Study-wide context: To follow how T cells responded to a trivalent subunit inactivated influenza vaccine, the researchers relied on deep quantitative profiling of the T cell receptor repertoire. Study-level results and caveats: The authors proposed that each seasonal influenza vaccination may bring in only a limited number of new T cells.

The sample here was CD4+ T cells sorted from PBMCs, taken about 24 months after vaccination. The origin of this receptor is a man between 50 and 70 years old who received an inactivated influenza vaccine. Donor details come from another sample of the same person, matched by shared clones.

In nucleotides, the sequence is TGTGCCAGCAGCTTGCCTAGCGGTCCTTACGAGCAGTACTTC. It codes for CASSLPSGPYEQYF. The rearranged segments are TRBV5-6 and TRBJ2-7, with 7 bases aligning to TRBD2. From V the trimming removes 1 base and from J it removes 4 bases, while the gene matches leave 5 bases of the junction unaccounted for. CDR1 and CDR2, per the germline V gene, are SGHDT and YYEEEE. The CDR3, from cysteine to phenylalanine, totals 14 residues. Just CDR3 DNA is preserved here, 42 bases in frame from base 1.